What follows is one T cell receptor beta chain and its context. CDR3 length: 12 residues. The V end lost 5 bases, the J end lost 5 bases, and 9 bases lay between the germline ends. From germline, CDR1 is SEHNR and CDR2 FQNEAQ (reference sequence). The data are from a study of blood T cells in healthy people across ages. A J-beta primer mix and a sample-barcoded 5' primer were used in a second PCR of roughly 7 to 12 cycles. Every cDNA molecule bore a tag from a template-switch adaptor containing 12 random nucleotides. TCRdb recomputed calls from the 5' RACE reads with MiXCR, one row per CDR3 protein. Of 600,000 to 850,000 distinct CDR3 sequences detected, roughly 25% appear once; the ten largest clones hold under 10%. These data also formed part of another study, on T cells of mothers and their children.

The TCR comes from a boy aged 5-17 years in good health. The sample was blood. The chain employs TRBV7-9 and TRBJ2-5; the D gene is possibly TRBD1 (6 bases). CDR3 residues: CASSATGETQYF. CDR3 nucleotides: TGTGCCAGCAGCGCTACAGGGGAGACCCAGTACTTC.